This TCR beta chain was sequenced during a study of shared clonotypes between healthy human individuals. Assay used: immunoSEQ multiplex PCR; TCRdb lists only in-frame clones, some missing. The sample includes about 1 million clones, about 74% of them seen just once. The trim removed 7 bases at V and 9 bases at J, leaving 10 bases unmatched. The CDR3 consists of 14 residues. Germline CDR1 is MNHNS and CDR2 is SASEGT. Concerning this clone: The antigen remains undetermined.

Broader study findings: Blood was the sole source, and tissue repertoires probably differ. Limitation of the genetic and exposure-history diversity represented came from the few donors.

Sequenced input: memory CD4+ T cells sorted from blood. Subset specified: CD45RA-negative fraction. The TCR sequence derives from a man between 18 and 35 years old in good health. This chain joins TRBV6-1 and TRBJ2-7, with TRBD1 matching over 12 bases. The CDR3 is CASMGGTGGRVQYF. DNA of the CDR3: TGTGCCAGCATGGGGGGGACAGGGGGCAGGGTGCAGTACTTC.